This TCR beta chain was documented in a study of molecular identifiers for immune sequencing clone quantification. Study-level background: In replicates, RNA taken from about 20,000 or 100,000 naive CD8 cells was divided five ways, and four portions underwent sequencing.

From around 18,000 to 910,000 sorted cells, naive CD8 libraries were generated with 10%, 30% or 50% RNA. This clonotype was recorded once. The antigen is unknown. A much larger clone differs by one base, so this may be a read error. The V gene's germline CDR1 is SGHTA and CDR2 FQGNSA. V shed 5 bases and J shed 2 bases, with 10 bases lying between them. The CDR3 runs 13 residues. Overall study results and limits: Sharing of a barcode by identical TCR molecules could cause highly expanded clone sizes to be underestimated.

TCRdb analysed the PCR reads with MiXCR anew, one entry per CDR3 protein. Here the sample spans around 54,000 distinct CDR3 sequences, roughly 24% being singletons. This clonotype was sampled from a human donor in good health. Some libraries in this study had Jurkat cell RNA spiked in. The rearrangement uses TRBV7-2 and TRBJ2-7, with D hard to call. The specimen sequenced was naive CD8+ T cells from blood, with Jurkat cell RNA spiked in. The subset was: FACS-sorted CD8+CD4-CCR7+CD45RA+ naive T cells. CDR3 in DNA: TGTGCCAGCAGCCCCGTACCGACCTACGAGCAGTACTTC. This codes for CASSPVPTYEQYF. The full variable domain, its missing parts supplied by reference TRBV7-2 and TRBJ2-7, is GAGVSQSPSNKVTEKGKDVELRCDPISGHTALYWYRQSLGQGLEFLIYFQGNSAPDKSGLPSDRFSAERTGGSVSTLTIQRTQQEDSAVYLCASSPVPTYEQYFGPGTRLTVT.